This T cell receptor beta chain was recovered during a study of blood T cell repertoires in COVID-19 (dated by TCRdb to about 2020). For the study in its entirety: Collaborator samples came from the United States, Italy and Spain and covered acute and convalescent phases of COVID-19. The material from the prospective study consisted of cDNA or gDNA derived from T cells, B-cell-depleted T cells, or PBMCs. The dataset comprised deeply sampled blood TCRbeta repertoires from subjects exposed to, actively infected with, or recovered from COVID-19. The repertoires were made available in a free public database intended to serve as a resource for research on the immune response to SARS-CoV-2. The samples were drawn from two sources: the first 160 participants of the ongoing ImmuneRACE study, and about 1,300 subjects contributed by 6 global collaborators. Sample metadata almost always included a de-identified subject ID, COVID-19 status, age in years and sex. Where available, HLA class I and class II types were taken from metadata supplied by the sample provider and were not determined by assay-based typing. Paper-wide results and their limitations: The amount of clinical and demographic metadata varied by source and participant and was provided uncurated.

Collaborating institutions collected whole blood in K2EDTA tubes following their own protocols. For TCRbeta analysis, collaborators shipped samples as frozen whole blood, isolated PBMCs, or DNA extracted from either of those sample types. The CDR1 and CDR2 encoded by the germline V gene are LGHNA and YNFKEQ. The germline ends are 14 bases apart after V is trimmed by 4 bases and J by 5 bases. The CDR3, from cysteine to phenylalanine, totals 14 residues. CDR3 DNA only is kept here, 42 bases in frame from base 1. TCRbeta CDR3 regions were amplified from genomic DNA using the immunoSEQ Assay, a bias-controlled multiplex PCR. Per the original workflow: The number of nucleated cells in each sample was estimated from the amplification of reference gene primers within the assay. To quantify the absolute abundance of each unique TCRbeta CDR3 rearrangement, sequence reads were collapsed and filtered. For each sample, productive Simpson clonality was calculated as the square root of Simpson's diversity index across productive rearrangements. Not all clones reach the TCRdb copy of this immuneACCESS table, which keeps in-frame sequences only. Checked studies attribute under half of the gap to unresolved V genes and leave the rest unexplained. The DNA was the basis for D and trimming; V, J and clone size are from that table. For this sample there are 270,000 or so clones; roughly 89% appear just once. The leading ten clones occupy about 5% of the sample.

With respect to this clone: No cognate antigen has been identified for it. Per-base quality was not reported, and no clone a single base away is much larger than it.

The V and J genes are TRBV4-2 and TRBJ2-5; TRBD2 might be the D gene, on 6 matching bases. The sequence was obtained from a man aged 35 to 55 with acute or convalescent COVID-19. Sequenced: peripheral blood. The base sequence is TGTGCCAGCAGCCCGCGGACTGGGAGGGAGACCCAGTACTTC. Translated, it gives CASSPRTGRETQYF.